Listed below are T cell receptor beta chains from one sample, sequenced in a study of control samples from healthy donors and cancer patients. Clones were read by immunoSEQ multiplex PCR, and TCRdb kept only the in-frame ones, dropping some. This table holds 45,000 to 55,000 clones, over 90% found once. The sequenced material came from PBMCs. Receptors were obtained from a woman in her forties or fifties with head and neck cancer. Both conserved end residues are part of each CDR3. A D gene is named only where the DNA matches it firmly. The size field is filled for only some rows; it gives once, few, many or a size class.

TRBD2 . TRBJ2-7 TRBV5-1 CASSHPTSGVYEQYF TGCGCCAGCAGCCACCCGACTAGCGGGGTCTACGAGCAGTACTTC
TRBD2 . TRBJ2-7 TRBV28 CARGGGTARFYEQYF TGTGCCCGCGGGGGGGGGACAGCAAGATTCTACGAGCAGTACTTC
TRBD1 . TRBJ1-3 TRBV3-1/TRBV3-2 CASSQGGQGQNTIYF TGTGCCAGCAGCCAAGGGGGACAGGGCCAAAACACCATATATTTT
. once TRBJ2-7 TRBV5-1 CASSPGRGYEQYF TGCGCCAGCAGCCCAGGCAGGGGCTACGAGCAGTACTTC
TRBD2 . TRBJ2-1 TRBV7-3 CASSYGTSGRYNEQFF TGTGCCAGCAGCTATGGGACTAGCGGGAGATACAATGAGCAGTTCTTC
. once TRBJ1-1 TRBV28 CASSLAGGTMNTEAFF TGTGCCAGCAGTTTAGCGGGGGGGACGATGAACACTGAAGCTTTCTTT
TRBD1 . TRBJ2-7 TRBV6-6 CASSNGQGGGEQYF TGTGCCAGCAGCAATGGACAGGGAGGAGGCGAGCAGTACTTC
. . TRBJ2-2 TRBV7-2 CASSLSRSNTGELFF TGTGCCAGCAGCTTAAGTCGCTCGAACACCGGGGAGCTGTTTTTT
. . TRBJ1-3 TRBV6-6 CASSYSSGVGNTIYF TGTGCCAGCAGTTACTCGAGTGGGGTCGGAAACACCATATATTTT
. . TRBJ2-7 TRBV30 CAWSAHLRDNPYEQYF TGTGCCTGGAGTGCTCACCTCCGGGACAATCCCTACGAGCAGTACTTC
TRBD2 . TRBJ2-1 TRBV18 CASSPTSGSYNEQFF TGTGCCAGCTCACCGACTAGCGGCTCCTACAATGAGCAGTTCTTC
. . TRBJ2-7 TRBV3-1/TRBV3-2 CASSQAPGAYEQYF TGTGCCAGCAGCCAAGCCCCGGGGGCCTACGAGCAGTACTTC
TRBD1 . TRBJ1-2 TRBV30 CAWMDRVAYDYTF TGTGCCTGGATGGACAGGGTGGCCTATGACTACACCTTC
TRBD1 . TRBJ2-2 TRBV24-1 CATSDLPRDRNTGELFF TGTGCCACCAGTGATTTGCCCCGGGACAGGAACACCGGGGAGCTGTTTTTT
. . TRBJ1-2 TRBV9 CASSVGSGVNYGYTF TGTGCCAGCAGCGTAGGTTCAGGAGTGAACTATGGCTACACCTTC
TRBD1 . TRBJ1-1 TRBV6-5 CASTREGRGGLTFF TGTGCCAGCACCAGAGAAGGCAGGGGGGGGTTAACTTTCTTT
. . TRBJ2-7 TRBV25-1 CASSEFGVGYEQYF TGTGCCAGCAGTGAGTTTGGGGTAGGCTACGAGCAGTACTTC
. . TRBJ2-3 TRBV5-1 CASSFNGGITDTQYF TGCGCCAGCAGCTTTAACGGGGGTATTACAGATACGCAGTATTTT
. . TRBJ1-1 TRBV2 CASSEGIYTEAFF TGTGCCAGCAGTGAAGGGATTTACACTGAAGCTTTCTTT
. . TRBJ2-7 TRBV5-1 CASKSDRSYEQYF TGCGCCAGCAAGAGCGACCGCTCCTACGAGCAGTACTTC
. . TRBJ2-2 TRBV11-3 CASGRGDTGELFF TGTGCCAGCGGGAGAGGGGACACCGGGGAGCTGTTTTTT
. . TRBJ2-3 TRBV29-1 CSATGGESDTQYF TGCAGCGCTACGGGCGGGGAATCAGATACGCAGTATTTT
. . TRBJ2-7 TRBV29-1 CSVEDSNSYEQYF TGCAGCGTTGAAGATTCGAACTCCTACGAGCAGTACTTC
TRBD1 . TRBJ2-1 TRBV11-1 CASSPTGIVVEQFF TGTGCCAGCAGTCCGACAGGGATCGTGGTTGAGCAGTTCTTC
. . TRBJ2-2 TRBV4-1 CASSQTRLVPGELFF TGCGCCAGCAGCCAAACGCGACTAGTTCCCGGGGAGCTGTTTTTT
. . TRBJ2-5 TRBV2 CASIPAETQYF TGTGCCAGCATCCCGGCGGAGACCCAGTACTTC
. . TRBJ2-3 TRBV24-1 CATRPGSTDTQYF TGTGCCACCCGTCCAGGTAGCACAGATACGCAGTATTTT
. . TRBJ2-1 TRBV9 CASSVNENEQFF TGTGCCAGCAGCGTAAATGAGAATGAGCAGTTCTTC
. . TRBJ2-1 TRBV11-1 CASSSGTHYNEQFF TGTGCCAGCAGTTCCGGGACACATTACAATGAGCAGTTCTTC
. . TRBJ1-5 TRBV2 CASSEDTHQPQHF TGTGCCAGCAGTGAGGACACACATCAGCCCCAGCATTTT
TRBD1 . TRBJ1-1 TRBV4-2 CASSPTGTGNTEAFF TGTGCCAGCAGCCCGACCGGGACAGGGAACACTGAAGCTTTCTTT
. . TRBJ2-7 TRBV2 CASSSQFYEQYF TGTGCCAGCAGTTCCCAGTTTTACGAGCAGTACTTC
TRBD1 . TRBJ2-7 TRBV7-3 CASSFAGQGASEQYF TGTGCCAGCAGCTTCGCGGGACAGGGGGCGAGTGAGCAGTACTTC
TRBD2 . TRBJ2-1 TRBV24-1 CATSAVTSGRASNYNEQFF TGTGCCACCAGTGCAGTGACTAGCGGGAGGGCCAGCAACTACAATGAGCAGTTCTTC
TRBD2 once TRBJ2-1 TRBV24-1 CATSDSSGSSYNEQFF TGTGCCACCAGTGACTCTAGCGGAAGCTCCTACAATGAGCAGTTCTTC
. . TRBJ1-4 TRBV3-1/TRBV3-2 CASSPEDTRATNEKLFF TGTGCCAGCAGCCCAGAGGACACCCGAGCAACTAATGAAAAACTGTTTTTT
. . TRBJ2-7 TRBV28 CASSPGEAYEQYF TGTGCCAGCAGTCCCGGGGAGGCCTACGAGCAGTACTTC
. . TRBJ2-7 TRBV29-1 CSVGGREQYF TGCAGCGTTGGTGGGAGGGAGCAGTACTTC
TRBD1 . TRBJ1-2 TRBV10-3 CAISDSGTGVYGYTF TGTGCCATCAGTGATTCCGGGACAGGGGTCTATGGCTACACCTTC
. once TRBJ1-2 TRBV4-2 CASSQGAPGRINYGYTF TGTGCCAGCAGCCAAGGGGCGCCAGGGCGAATTAACTATGGCTACACCTTC
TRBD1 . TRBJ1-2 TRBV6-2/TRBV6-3 CASSRDRFYGYTF TGTGCCAGCAGTCGGGACAGGTTCTATGGCTACACCTTC
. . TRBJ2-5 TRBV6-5 CASSYSHRQETQYF TGTGCCAGCAGTTACTCTCACAGACAAGAGACCCAGTACTTC
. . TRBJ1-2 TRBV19 CASSPGANYGYTF TGTGCCAGTAGTCCAGGGGCTAACTATGGCTACACCTTC
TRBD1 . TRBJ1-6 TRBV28 CASIKTGTGALSYNSPLHF TGTGCCAGCATAAAAACCGGGACAGGGGCCCTCTCCTATAATTCACCCCTCCACTTT
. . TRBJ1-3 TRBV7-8 CASSLSGVSGNTIYF TGTGCCAGCAGCTTGAGCGGAGTCTCTGGAAACACCATATATTTT
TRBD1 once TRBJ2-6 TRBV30 CAWSVPTGVSSGANVLTF TGTGCCTGGAGTGTCCCGACAGGGGTCAGCTCTGGGGCCAACGTCCTGACTTTC
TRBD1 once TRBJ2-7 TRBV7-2 CASSLDRGKYEQYF TGTGCCAGCAGCCTGGACAGGGGAAAATACGAGCAGTACTTC
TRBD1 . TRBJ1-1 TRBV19 CASSPDRAGTEAFF TGTGCCAGTAGCCCGGACAGGGCGGGCACTGAAGCTTTCTTT
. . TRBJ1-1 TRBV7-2 CASSFPRGGTEAFF TGTGCCAGCAGCTTTCCCCGGGGCGGGACTGAAGCTTTCTTT
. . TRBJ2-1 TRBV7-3 CASSPGGAREQFF TGTGCCAGCAGCCCTGGGGGGGCTCGTGAGCAGTTCTTC
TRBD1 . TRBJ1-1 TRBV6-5 CASTGQMNTEAFF TGTGCCAGCACGGGACAGATGAACACTGAAGCTTTCTTT
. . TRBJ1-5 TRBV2 CASSGPAGNQPQHF TGTGCCAGCAGTGGCCCAGCGGGCAATCAGCCCCAGCATTTT
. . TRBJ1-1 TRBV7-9 CASSPFRTEAFF TGTGCCAGCAGCCCCTTCAGAACTGAAGCTTTCTTT
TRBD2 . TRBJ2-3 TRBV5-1 CASWRGSGPVSHGTQYF TGCGCCAGCTGGCGGGGGAGCGGGCCCGTCTCCCACGGTACGCAGTATTTT
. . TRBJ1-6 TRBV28 CASSSSGLLVSYNSPLHF TGTGCCAGCAGTTCCTCGGGACTCCTGGTCTCCTATAATTCACCCCTCCACTTT